This T cell receptor (beta chain) was obtained from a study of blood T cell repertoires in COVID-19. In its sample, this clone was seen a few times. Assay used: immunoSEQ multiplex PCR; TCRdb lists only in-frame clones, some missing. The sample records a few hundred thousand clones, 70% to 90% being singletons. Germline assignment: CDR1 MNHNS and CDR2 SASEGT. V lost 0 bases, J lost 2 bases, and 8 bases lay in between. The CDR3 covers 14 residues. This chain joins TRBV6-1 and TRBJ2-7, with TRBD2 as a possible D gene (5 bases). The source of this sequence is a woman aged 25 to 45 who had recovered from COVID-19. Sequencing was done on a sample of PBMCs or T cells enriched from blood (not recorded which). The CDR3 DNA is TGTGCCAGCAGTGAAGCGGGAGATACCTACGAGCAGTACTTC. The encoded protein is CASSEAGDTYEQYF.